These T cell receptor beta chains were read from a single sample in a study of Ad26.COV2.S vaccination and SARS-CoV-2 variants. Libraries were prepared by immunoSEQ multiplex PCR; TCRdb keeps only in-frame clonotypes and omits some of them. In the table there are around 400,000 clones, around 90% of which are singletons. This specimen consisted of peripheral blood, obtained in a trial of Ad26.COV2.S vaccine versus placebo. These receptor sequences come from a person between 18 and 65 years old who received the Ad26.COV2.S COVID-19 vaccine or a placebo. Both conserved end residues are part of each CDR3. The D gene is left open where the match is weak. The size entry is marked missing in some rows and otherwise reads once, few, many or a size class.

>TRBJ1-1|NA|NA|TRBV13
CASSRRPDTEAFF
TGTGCCAGCAGCCGTCGGCCCGACACGGAAGCTTTCTTT
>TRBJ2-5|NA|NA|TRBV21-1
CASSFIHCSSGRMETQYF
TGTGCCAGCAGCTTTATCCATTGTTCTAGCGGGAGAATGGAGACCCAGTACTTC
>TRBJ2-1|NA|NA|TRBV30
CAWSVQRNEQFF
TGTGCCTGGAGTGTCCAGCGGAATGAGCAGTTCTTC
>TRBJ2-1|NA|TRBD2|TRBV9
CASSVDVPGLAGSEQFF
TGTGCCAGCAGCGTAGACGTCCCGGGACTAGCGGGAAGTGAGCAGTTCTTC
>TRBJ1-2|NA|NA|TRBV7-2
CASSLRTANYGYTF
TGTGCCAGCAGCCTAAGGACAGCTAACTATGGCTACACCTTC
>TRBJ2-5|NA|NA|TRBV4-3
CASSQERGGTQYF
TGCGCCAGCAGCCAGGAGAGAGGTGGGACCCAGTACTTC
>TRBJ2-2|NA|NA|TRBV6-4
CASSDQAALTTGELFF
TGTGCCAGCAGTGACCAGGCAGCTCTGACCACCGGGGAGCTGTTTTTT
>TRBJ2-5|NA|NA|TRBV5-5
CASSLAPGTQETQYF
TGTGCCAGCAGCTTGGCCCCCGGGACCCAAGAGACCCAGTACTTC
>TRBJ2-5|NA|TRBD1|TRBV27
CASSLTDRAGTQYF
TGTGCCAGCAGTTTAACGGACAGGGCAGGGACCCAGTACTTC
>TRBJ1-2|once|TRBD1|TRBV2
CAFGQGGNYGYTF
TGTGCCTTTGGACAGGGAGGAAACTATGGCTACACCTTC
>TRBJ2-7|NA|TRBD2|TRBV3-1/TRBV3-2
CASTQTGTSSDEQYF
TGTGCCAGCACCCAAACCGGGACTAGCTCTGACGAGCAGTACTTC
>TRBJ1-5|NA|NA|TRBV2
CASSPGARNQPQHF
TGTGCCAGTTCCCCGGGGGCTCGGAATCAGCCCCAGCATTTT
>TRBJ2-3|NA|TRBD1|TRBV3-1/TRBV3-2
CASSRDRGTDTQYF
TGTGCCAGCAGCCGGGACAGGGGCACAGATACGCAGTATTTT
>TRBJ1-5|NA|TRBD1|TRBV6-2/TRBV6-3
CASSYAMAGGEQPQHF
TGTGCCAGCAGTTACGCCATGGCAGGGGGCGAGCAGCCCCAGCATTTT
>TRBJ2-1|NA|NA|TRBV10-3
CAISEGGSEQFF
TGTGCCATCAGTGAGGGAGGGAGTGAGCAGTTCTTC
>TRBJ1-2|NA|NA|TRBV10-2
CASNQGRHGYTF
TGCGCCAGCAACCAGGGGCGTCATGGCTACACCTTC
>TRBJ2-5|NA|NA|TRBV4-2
CASSQGQQETQYF
TGTGCCAGCAGCCAAGGACAGCAAGAGACCCAGTACTTC
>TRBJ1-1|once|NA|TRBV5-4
CASSLWVAQAEIEAFF
TGTGCCAGCAGCTTGTGGGTGGCACAGGCGGAAATTGAAGCTTTCTTT
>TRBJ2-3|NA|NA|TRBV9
CASSPRERADTQYF
TGTGCCAGCAGCCCGAGGGAGAGGGCAGATACGCAGTATTTT
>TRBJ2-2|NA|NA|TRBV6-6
CASRQGSTGELFF
TGTGCCAGCAGACAGGGAAGCACCGGGGAGCTGTTTTTT
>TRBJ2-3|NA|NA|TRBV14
CASSQDGVGLGTQYF
TGTGCCAGCAGCCAAGACGGGGTTGGTCTGGGGACGCAGTATTTT
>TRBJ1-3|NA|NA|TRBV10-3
CAISGGDSGNTIYF
TGTGCCATCAGTGGTGGGGACTCTGGAAACACCATATATTTT
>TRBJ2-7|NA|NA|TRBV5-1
CASSRDGSYEQYF
TGCGCCAGCAGCCGTGACGGTTCCTACGAGCAGTACTTC
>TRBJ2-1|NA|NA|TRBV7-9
CASSKDHSYNEQFF
TGTGCCAGCAGCAAGGATCACTCCTACAATGAGCAGTTCTTC
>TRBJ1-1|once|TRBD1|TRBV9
CASSVIGQVNTEAFF
TGTGCCAGCAGCGTGATCGGACAGGTGAACACTGAAGCTTTCTTT
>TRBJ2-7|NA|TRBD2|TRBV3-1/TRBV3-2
CASSQGLAGLYEQYF
TGTGCCAGCAGCCAGGGGCTAGCGGGACTCTACGAGCAGTACTTC
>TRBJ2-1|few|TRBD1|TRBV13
CASSLRDRGNNEQFF
TGTGCCAGCAGCCTCCGGGACAGGGGGAACAATGAGCAGTTCTTC
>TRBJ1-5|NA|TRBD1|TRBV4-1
CASSPPPGQGDQPQHF
TGCGCCAGCAGCCCCCCCCCGGGACAGGGGGATCAGCCCCAGCATTTT
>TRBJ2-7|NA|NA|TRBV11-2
CASSSLLVTKGHEQYF
TGTGCCAGCAGCTCACTCTTAGTAACTAAAGGCCACGAGCAGTACTTC
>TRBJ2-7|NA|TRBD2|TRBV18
CASSRRTSGKYEQYF
TGTGCCAGCTCACGACGGACTAGCGGGAAATACGAGCAGTACTTC
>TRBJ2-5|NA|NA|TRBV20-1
CSASIAGKETQYF
TGCAGTGCTAGTATTGCTGGGAAGGAGACCCAGTACTTC
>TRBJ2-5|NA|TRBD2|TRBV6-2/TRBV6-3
CASSSHGTSDQETQYF
TGTGCCAGCAGTTCACACGGGACTAGCGATCAAGAGACCCAGTACTTC
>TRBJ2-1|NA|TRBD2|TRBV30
CAGLAAEYNEQFF
TGTGCCGGCCTAGCGGCTGAATACAATGAGCAGTTCTTC
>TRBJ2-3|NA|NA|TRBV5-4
CASSSKGQSTDTQYF
TGTGCCAGCAGCTCGAAAGGACAGTCCACAGATACGCAGTATTTT
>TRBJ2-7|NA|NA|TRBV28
CASSLTREQYF
TGTGCCAGCAGTTTAACTCGCGAGCAGTACTTC
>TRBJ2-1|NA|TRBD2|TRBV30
CAWSGLAGVTYEQFF
TGTGCCTGGAGCGGACTAGCGGGAGTAACATATGAGCAGTTCTTC
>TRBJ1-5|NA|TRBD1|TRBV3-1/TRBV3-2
CASSRGQGSNQPQHF
TGTGCCAGCAGCCGCGGACAGGGTAGCAATCAGCCCCAGCATTTT
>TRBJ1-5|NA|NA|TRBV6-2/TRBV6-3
CASSYVGVGNQPQHF
TGTGCCAGCAGTTACGTTGGGGTTGGCAATCAGCCCCAGCATTTT
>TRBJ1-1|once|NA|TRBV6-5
CASRKGGGTEAFF
TGTGCCAGCAGAAAGGGGGGGGGAACTGAAGCTTTCTTT
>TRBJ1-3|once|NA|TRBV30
CAWTGAISSGNTIYF
TGTGCCTGGACCGGTGCCATCAGCTCTGGAAACACCATATATTTT
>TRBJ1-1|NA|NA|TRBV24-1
CATSGGMNTEAFF
TGTGCCACCAGTGGCGGGATGAACACTGAAGCTTTCTTT
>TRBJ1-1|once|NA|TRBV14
CASSQDREGEAFF
TGTGCCAGCAGCCAAGACAGGGAGGGTGAAGCTTTCTTT
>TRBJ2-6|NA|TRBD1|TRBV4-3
CASSRWGQTISGANVLTF
TGCGCCAGCAGCCGTTGGGGACAGACGATCTCTGGGGCCAACGTCCTGACTTTC
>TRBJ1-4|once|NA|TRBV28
CASNSGTSYEKLFF
TGTGCCAGCAACTCCGGGACTTCGTATGAAAAACTGTTTTTT
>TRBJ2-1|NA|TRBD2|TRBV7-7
CASSLVSGIPYNEQFF
TGTGCTAGCAGCCTTGTTAGCGGGATCCCCTACAATGAGCAGTTCTTC
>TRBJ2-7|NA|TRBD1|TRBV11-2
CASSLGRTGFNEQYF
TGTGCCAGCAGCTTAGGGAGGACAGGGTTCAACGAGCAGTACTTC
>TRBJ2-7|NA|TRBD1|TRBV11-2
CASLLTGGHEQYF
TGTGCCAGCCTATTGACAGGGGGCCACGAGCAGTACTTC
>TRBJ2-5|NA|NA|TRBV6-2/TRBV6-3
CASSYSTGSCYF
TGTGCCAGCAGTTACTCAACGGGGTCTTGTTACTTC
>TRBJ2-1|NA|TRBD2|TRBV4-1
CASSQAGLAGPRQFF
TGCGCCAGCAGCCAAGCGGGACTAGCGGGACCCAGGCAGTTCTTC
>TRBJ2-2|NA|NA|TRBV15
CATSPHRDRVSGELFF
TGTGCCACCAGCCCGCACCGGGACCGCGTCAGCGGGGAGCTGTTTTTT
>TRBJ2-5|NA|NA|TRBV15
CATSRGLGLGETQYF
TGTGCCACCAGCAGGGGGCTGGGGTTAGGGGAGACCCAGTACTTC
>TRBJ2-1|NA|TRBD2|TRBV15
CATSRTPGGYNEQFF
TGTGCCACCAGCAGGACCCCGGGGGGATACAATGAGCAGTTCTTC
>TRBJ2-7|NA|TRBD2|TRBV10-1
CASSGGSGRRSHEQYF
TGCGCCAGCAGTGGGGGTAGCGGGAGGCGTAGTCACGAGCAGTACTTC